This is a list of T cell receptor beta chains from one sample in a study of T cell repertoires in cytomegalovirus infection. TCRdb fed the reads into MiXCR, producing one record per CDR3 protein. The sample holds approximately 250,000 distinct CDR3 sequences, 10% to 15% seen once. Source material: PBMCs. The receptors were sampled from a human donor in good health (CMV status not recorded). Some clones in this sample may be carry-over from other donors' samples. CDR3s include the opening cysteine and the closing phenylalanine or tryptophan. The D gene is left open where the match is weak. Only some rows state a clone size, as once, few, many or a class for expanded clones.

TRBJ2-7 | TRBV28 | - | - | CASSFSLRPEQYF | TGTGCCAGCAGTTTCAGTCTCCGTCCCGAGCAGTACTTC
TRBJ2-4 | TRBV19 | - | - | CASSQGGKNIQYF | TGTGCCAGTAGCCAGGGGGGAAAAAACATTCAGTACTTC
TRBJ1-1 | TRBV2 | - | - | CASSAEGGGNTEAFF | TGTGCCAGCAGTGCGGAGGGGGGGGGCAACACTGAAGCTTTCTTT
TRBJ1-5 | TRBV19 | - | - | CASSPAMGLQHF | TGTGCCAGTAGCCCTGCAATGGGGCTCCAGCATTTT
TRBJ1-2 | TRBV19 | TRBD1 | many | CASTGQGRVRGYTF | TGTGCCAGTACGGGACAGGGCCGCGTGAGGGGCTACACCTTC
TRBJ2-3 | TRBV7-3 | - | few | CASSLQQGDTQYF | TGTGCCAGCAGCTTGCAACAGGGAGATACGCAGTATTTT
TRBJ2-7 | TRBV7-8 | TRBD2 | many | CASSSRGGDLIYEQYF | TGTGCCAGCAGCTCCCGGGGGGGAGATCTCATCTACGAGCAGTACTTC
TRBJ1-1 | TRBV20-1 | TRBD1 | few | CSASPAARDRGLRTEAFF | TGCAGTGCTAGCCCCGCGGCACGGGACAGGGGGCTTCGGACTGAAGCTTTCTTT
TRBJ2-5 | TRBV7-2 | TRBD2 | many | CASSTGLAGGRETQYF | TGTGCCAGCAGCACTGGACTAGCGGGAGGACGTGAGACCCAGTACTTC
TRBJ1-2 | TRBV20-1 | - | few | CSARDSYYGYTF | TGCAGTGCTAGAGACAGTTACTATGGCTACACCTTC
TRBJ1-5 | TRBV7-2 | - | many | CASSLMGDAQPQHF | TGTGCCAGCAGCTTAATGGGGGACGCTCAGCCCCAGCATTTT
TRBJ2-1 | TRBV6-1 | - | many | CASRTFALARNEQFF | TGTGCCAGCAGGACCTTCGCTCTAGCGAGAAATGAGCAGTTCTTC
TRBJ2-3 | TRBV20-1 | TRBD2 | few | CSADLAVSTDTQYF | TGCAGTGCTGACCTAGCGGTGAGCACAGATACGCAGTATTTT
TRBJ2-2 | TRBV2 | - | - | CASSLVGAGELFF | TGTGCCAGCAGTCTAGTGGGGGCCGGGGAGCTGTTTTTT
TRBJ2-7 | TRBV20-1 | TRBD2 | few | CSAPSGAGGYEQYF | TGCAGTGCCCCCTCTGGGGCGGGAGGGTACGAGCAGTACTTC
TRBJ2-2 | TRBV7-2 | - | many | CASSLSDTGELFF | TGTGCCAGCAGCTTATCTGACACCGGGGAGCTGTTTTTT
TRBJ1-1 | TRBV6-5 | TRBD1 | many | CASSYSRDRAHTEAFF | TGTGCCAGCAGTTACTCGCGGGACAGGGCCCACACTGAAGCTTTCTTT
TRBJ1-1 | TRBV7-2 | - | many | CASSLELDTEAFF | TGTGCCAGCAGCTTAGAGCTCGACACTGAAGCTTTCTTT
TRBJ1-1 | TRBV29-1 | - | few | CSVLETEAFF | TGCAGCGTTCTCGAGACTGAAGCTTTCTTT
TRBJ1-6 | TRBV6-6 | TRBD1 | - | CASSRDRANSPLHF | TGTGCCAGCAGTCGGGACAGGGCTAATTCACCCCTCCACTTT
TRBJ2-7 | TRBV18 | TRBD1 | - | CASSLRGLEYEQYF | TGTGCCAGCTCTCTCAGGGGGCTGGAATACGAGCAGTACTTC
TRBJ2-3 | TRBV7-2 | TRBD2 | many | CASSLDVGLATSTDTQYF | TGTGCCAGCAGCTTAGACGTCGGACTAGCGACCTCCACAGATACGCAGTATTTT
TRBJ2-2 | TRBV20-1 | - | - | CSAQRGDPNTGELFF | TGCAGTGCTCAGAGGGGGGACCCGAACACCGGGGAGCTGTTTTTT
TRBJ2-1 | TRBV12-5 | - | many | CASAPLSGQRQFF | TGTGCTAGTGCCCCTCTATCGGGGCAACGGCAGTTCTTC
TRBJ2-5 | TRBV2 | TRBD1 | - | CASTMDRGETQYF | TGTGCCAGCACCATGGACAGGGGGGAGACCCAGTACTTC
TRBJ1-1 | TRBV6-2/TRBV6-3 | TRBD1 | many | CASSLQGGLTEAFF | TGTGCCAGCAGCTTACAGGGGGGTTTGACTGAAGCTTTCTTT
TRBJ2-2 | TRBV24-1 | TRBD1 | few | CATRIGTGFTGELFF | TGTGCCACCAGGATCGGGACAGGGTTCACCGGGGAGCTGTTTTTT
TRBJ2-3 | TRBV20-1 | - | few | CSAKGTDTQYF | TGCAGTGCTAAGGGCACAGATACGCAGTATTTT
TRBJ2-3 | TRBV7-8 | TRBD1 | many | CASSGRDRVTDTQYF | TGTGCCAGCAGCGGTAGGGACAGGGTCACAGATACGCAGTATTTT
TRBJ1-1 | TRBV7-2 | - | - | CASSPVRVRTEAFF | TGTGCCAGCAGCCCGGTGAGGGTGAGAACTGAAGCTTTCTTT
TRBJ2-1 | TRBV14 | - | few | CASSRQFADEQFF | TGTGCCAGCAGCCGACAGTTTGCCGATGAGCAGTTCTTC
TRBJ2-7 | TRBV7-2 | TRBD1 | many | CASSYRDRPYEQYF | TGTGCCAGCAGCTACCGGGACAGGCCCTACGAGCAGTACTTC
TRBJ2-7 | TRBV7-2 | TRBD1 | many | CASSASRDRILYEQYF | TGTGCCAGCAGCGCGTCGCGGGACAGGATTCTCTACGAGCAGTACTTC
TRBJ1-2 | TRBV29-1 | - | - | CSVVSGASGYTF | TGCAGCGTTGTATCAGGGGCAAGCGGCTACACCTTC
TRBJ2-7 | TRBV7-2 | - | many | CASSLVRSGEEQYF | TGTGCCAGCAGCTTAGTGCGTAGCGGAGAGGAGCAGTACTTC
TRBJ2-1 | TRBV3-1 | - | few | CASSRGTDEQFF | TGTGCCAGCAGTCGCGGAACGGATGAGCAGTTCTTC